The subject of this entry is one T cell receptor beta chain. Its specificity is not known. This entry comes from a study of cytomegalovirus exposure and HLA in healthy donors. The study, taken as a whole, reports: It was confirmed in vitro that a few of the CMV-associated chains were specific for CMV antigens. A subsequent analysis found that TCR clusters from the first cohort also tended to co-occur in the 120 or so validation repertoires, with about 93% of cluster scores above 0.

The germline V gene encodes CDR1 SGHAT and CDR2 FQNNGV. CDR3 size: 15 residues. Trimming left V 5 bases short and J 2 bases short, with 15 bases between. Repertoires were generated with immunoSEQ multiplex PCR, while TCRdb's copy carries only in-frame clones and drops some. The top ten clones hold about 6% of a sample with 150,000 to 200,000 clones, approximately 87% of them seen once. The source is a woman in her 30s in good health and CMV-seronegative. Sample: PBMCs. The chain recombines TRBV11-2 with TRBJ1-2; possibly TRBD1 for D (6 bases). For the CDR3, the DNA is TGTGCCAGCAGCGCAGGGACATTCGGGAACTATGGCTACACCTTC. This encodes CASSAGTFGNYGYTF.